This T cell receptor (beta chain) was recovered during a study of blood T cell repertoires in COVID-19. Original processing notes: Estimates of nucleated cell counts were drawn from the amplification of reference gene primers. Profiled with immunoSEQ multiplex PCR; TCRdb holds only in-frame clones, not every one. That table gives V, J and clone size, and the DNA gave D and trimming. The repertoire consists of roughly 160,000 clones, with about 90% occurring once and the leading ten covering about 6.5%. There are 15 residues in the CDR3. Germline trimming cut 3 bases from V and 6 bases from J; bases unmatched to any gene: 6. Participant age was roughly 18 to 89 years, and participants resided in about two dozen US areas.

The sequence was collected from a woman in her forties or fifties who had recovered from COVID-19. The gene calls are TRBV23-1 and TRBJ2-1, with 9 bases identical to TRBD1. TRBV23-1 is flagged as an ORF with uncertain function. Material for sequencing was PBMCs or T cells enriched from blood (not recorded which). The CDR3 reads CASSHPGTGFNEQFF. CDR3 sequence (DNA): TGCGCCAGCAGTCACCCCGGGACAGGGTTCAATGAGCAGTTCTTC.